A selection of T cell receptor beta chains follows, all from one sample in a study of shared clonotypes between healthy human individuals. Clones were sequenced by immunoSEQ multiplex PCR, and TCRdb holds only the in-frame ones, with some missing. The table records 2 million to 2.5 million clones, over 90% of them present only once. The sequencing input was naive CD4+ T cells from PBMCs. The receptors shown here come from a man aged 18-30 years in good health. Some clones in this sample may be carry-over from other donors' samples. Each CDR3 is given without its conserved first and last residue. Fields, in order: D gene, J gene, V gene, CDR3 protein. D genes are given only for firm matches.

D gene: -
J gene: TRBJ1-4
V gene: TRBV28
CDR3 protein: ASNQGTGFNEKLF

D gene: TRBD1
J gene: TRBJ2-1
V gene: TRBV5-4
CDR3 protein: ASSSMLTGDYNEQF

D gene: -
J gene: TRBJ1-1
V gene: TRBV15
CDR3 protein: ATSRDAGFRGNTEAF

D gene: TRBD2
J gene: TRBJ2-3
V gene: TRBV4-1
CDR3 protein: ASSQVSGSQPY

D gene: -
J gene: TRBJ2-3
V gene: TRBV5-1
CDR3 protein: ASGPQGYGDTQY

D gene: TRBD1
J gene: TRBJ1-1
V gene: TRBV7-2
CDR3 protein: ASRTGVGMNTEAF

D gene: TRBD1
J gene: TRBJ1-4
V gene: TRBV6-4
CDR3 protein: ASSERDRGGKLF

D gene: -
J gene: TRBJ1-2
V gene: TRBV6-6
CDR3 protein: ASSYQQERYGYT

D gene: TRBD1
J gene: TRBJ1-2
V gene: TRBV28
CDR3 protein: ASSSQGAGGYT

D gene: TRBD2
J gene: TRBJ2-1
V gene: TRBV27
CDR3 protein: ASRRRPGLAGPYNEQF

D gene: -
J gene: TRBJ2-3
V gene: TRBV2
CDR3 protein: ASSDNPGDTQY

D gene: TRBD1
J gene: TRBJ2-7
V gene: TRBV6-1
CDR3 protein: ASSGTDIFGEQY

D gene: TRBD2
J gene: TRBJ2-5
V gene: TRBV9
CDR3 protein: ASSSRLAGAGETQY

D gene: -
J gene: TRBJ1-5
V gene: TRBV9
CDR3 protein: ASSLYGADDQPQH

D gene: -
J gene: TRBJ2-7
V gene: TRBV28
CDR3 protein: ASSSSSYEQY

D gene: -
J gene: TRBJ2-3
V gene: TRBV6-1
CDR3 protein: ATKTYTDTQY

D gene: -
J gene: TRBJ2-2
V gene: TRBV5-1
CDR3 protein: ASSLTVITGELF

D gene: TRBD2
J gene: TRBJ2-7
V gene: TRBV5-1
CDR3 protein: ASSLGGLADTYEQY

D gene: -
J gene: TRBJ2-5
V gene: TRBV2
CDR3 protein: ASSEGETQY

D gene: -
J gene: TRBJ2-3
V gene: TRBV30
CDR3 protein: AWSEGVVMGDTQY

D gene: -
J gene: TRBJ2-5
V gene: TRBV2
CDR3 protein: ASNPVPESVGTQY

D gene: TRBD1
J gene: TRBJ1-3
V gene: TRBV5-8
CDR3 protein: ASSFLGTASGRGNTIY

D gene: TRBD2
J gene: TRBJ2-3
V gene: TRBV25-1
CDR3 protein: ASSDGRATDTQY

D gene: -
J gene: TRBJ2-1
V gene: TRBV7-9
CDR3 protein: ASSLIPTRVAVYNEQF

D gene: -
J gene: TRBJ2-7
V gene: TRBV11-2
CDR3 protein: ASSLGGGATYEQY

D gene: TRBD1
J gene: TRBJ2-1
V gene: TRBV6-1
CDR3 protein: ASSAKTGTGVGNEQF

D gene: -
J gene: TRBJ2-7
V gene: TRBV5-1
CDR3 protein: ASSLALTDLTRGQY

D gene: TRBD2
J gene: TRBJ2-7
V gene: TRBV4-2
CDR3 protein: ASSYFLSGTSYEQY

D gene: -
J gene: TRBJ2-3
V gene: TRBV11-3
CDR3 protein: ASSPGSGRTDTQY

D gene: -
J gene: TRBJ2-7
V gene: TRBV6-1
CDR3 protein: ASSEAGVSYEQY

D gene: -
J gene: TRBJ2-2
V gene: TRBV6-1
CDR3 protein: ASKGLTRNTGELF

D gene: -
J gene: TRBJ1-3
V gene: TRBV21-1
CDR3 protein: ASSKGRAGAGNTIY

D gene: TRBD2
J gene: TRBJ2-7
V gene: TRBV6-5
CDR3 protein: ASSYSSSGTYEQY

D gene: -
J gene: TRBJ2-7
V gene: TRBV14
CDR3 protein: ASSQVGTRGYEQY

D gene: TRBD1
J gene: TRBJ2-5
V gene: TRBV28
CDR3 protein: ASSSLTGQGETQY

D gene: TRBD2
J gene: TRBJ2-3
V gene: TRBV27
CDR3 protein: ASSPIAGGPTDTQY

D gene: -
J gene: TRBJ1-2
V gene: TRBV19
CDR3 protein: ASKVGDHYGYT

D gene: -
J gene: TRBJ1-1
V gene: TRBV30
CDR3 protein: AWSGKGEAF

D gene: TRBD1
J gene: TRBJ2-7
V gene: TRBV4-1
CDR3 protein: ASSPRQGSYEQY

D gene: -
J gene: TRBJ1-1
V gene: TRBV18
CDR3 protein: ASSPSGGRGTEAF

D gene: -
J gene: TRBJ1-1
V gene: TRBV7-2
CDR3 protein: ASSSQGFDTEAF

D gene: -
J gene: TRBJ2-7
V gene: TRBV2
CDR3 protein: ASSETGTVAYEQY

D gene: TRBD1
J gene: TRBJ1-5
V gene: TRBV15
CDR3 protein: ATSRVSGGNQPQH

D gene: -
J gene: TRBJ2-3
V gene: TRBV5-8
CDR3 protein: ASSLIPRDTQY

D gene: -
J gene: TRBJ1-1
V gene: TRBV19
CDR3 protein: ASSIGGLGSSNTEAF

D gene: TRBD1
J gene: TRBJ1-3
V gene: TRBV7-6
CDR3 protein: ASSLVSGTDSGNTIY

D gene: -
J gene: TRBJ2-5
V gene: TRBV5-4
CDR3 protein: ASSGYLGTQY

D gene: -
J gene: TRBJ2-5
V gene: TRBV5-1
CDR3 protein: ASSVTMDGQETQY

D gene: -
J gene: TRBJ2-2
V gene: TRBV5-1
CDR3 protein: ASSGQGGMGTGELF

D gene: TRBD1
J gene: TRBJ2-3
V gene: TRBV5-1
CDR3 protein: ASRAQGHTDTQY